Included here is one T cell receptor beta chain sequence, with context. The target antigen is unknown. Looked up from germline, CDR1 is SGHDT and CDR2 is YYEEEE. The J segment lost 4 bases and the V segment lost 1 base, leaving 4 bases of the junction unmatched. The CDR3 covers 14 residues. Here immunoSEQ multiplex PCR was the method, and the copy in TCRdb shows in-frame clones only, minus some. The data hold about 23,000 clones, with over 90% observed a single time. This sample was taken from a study of lymphopenia after photon versus proton radiotherapy. Overall study findings and caveats: After the lymphocyte nadir, photon-treated repertoires showed oligoclonal expansion, especially of CD8+ Temra cells. Photon-treated patients lost naive T cells and TCR diversity; proton-treated stayed stable.

This sequence was found in a woman aged 70 to 79 with pancreatic cancer. Some clones in this sample may be carry-over from other donors' samples. V usage is TRBV5-6 and J usage is TRBJ2-5, with TRBD2 matching 7 bases. The source was peripheral blood, collected from a patient treated with proton-based radiotherapy. The CDR3 DNA is TGTGCCAGCAGCTTGTCGGGGGGACTAGAGACCCAGTACTTC. This encodes CASSLSGGLETQYF. The full variable domain, in which reference TRBV5-6 and TRBJ2-5 provide the parts outside the CDR3, is DAGVTQSPTHLIKTRGQQVTLRCSPKSGHDTVSWYQQALGQGPQFIFQYYEEEERQRGNFPDRFSGHQFPNYSSELNVNALLLGDSALYLCASSLSGGLETQYFGPGTRLLVL.